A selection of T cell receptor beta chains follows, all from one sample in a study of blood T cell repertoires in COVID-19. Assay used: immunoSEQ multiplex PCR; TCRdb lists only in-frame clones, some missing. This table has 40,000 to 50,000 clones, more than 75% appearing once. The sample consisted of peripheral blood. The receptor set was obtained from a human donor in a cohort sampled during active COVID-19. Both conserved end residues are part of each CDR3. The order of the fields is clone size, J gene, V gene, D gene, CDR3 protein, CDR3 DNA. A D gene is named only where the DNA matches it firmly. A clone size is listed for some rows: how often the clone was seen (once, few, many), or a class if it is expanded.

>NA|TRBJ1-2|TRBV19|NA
CASSTTFKTGYGYTF
TGTGCCAGTAGTACAACGTTTAAGACGGGCTATGGCTACACCTTC
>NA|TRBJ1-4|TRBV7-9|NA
CASSPSGTQNEKLFF
TGTGCCAGCAGCCCATCCGGGACACAGAATGAAAAACTGTTTTTT
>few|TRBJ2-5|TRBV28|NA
CASRAGTLGQYF
TGTGCCAGCAGGGCCGGGACTTTGGGCCAGTACTTC
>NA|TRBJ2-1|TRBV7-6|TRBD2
CASSLTSGRMFF
TGTGCCAGCAGCTTAACTAGCGGGAGAATGTTCTTC
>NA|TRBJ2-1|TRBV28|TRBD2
CASSSLGLAGVRNEQFF
TGTGCCAGCAGTTCCCTGGGACTAGCGGGAGTCCGCAATGAGCAGTTCTTC
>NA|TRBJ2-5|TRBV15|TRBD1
CATSRLQGRETQYF
TGTGCCACCAGCAGACTACAGGGGCGGGAGACCCAGTACTTC
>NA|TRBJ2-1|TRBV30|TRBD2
CAWSLAGYTNEQFF
TGTGCCTGGAGTCTAGCGGGCTACACCAATGAGCAGTTCTTC
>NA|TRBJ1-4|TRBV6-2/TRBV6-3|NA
CASSYPPGGATNEKLFF
TGTGCCAGCAGTTACCCCCCCGGCGGTGCAACTAATGAAAAACTGTTTTTT
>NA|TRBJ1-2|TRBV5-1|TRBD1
CASSLDGTAYGYTF
TGCGCCAGCAGCTTGGATGGGACAGCCTATGGCTACACCTTC
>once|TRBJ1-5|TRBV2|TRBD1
CASSAGQGNNQPQHF
TGTGCCAGCAGTGCGGGACAGGGCAACAATCAGCCCCAGCATTTT
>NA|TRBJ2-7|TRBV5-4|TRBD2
CASTSGNIAGGSEQYF
TGTGCCAGCACCTCCGGCAATATAGCGGGAGGCAGCGAGCAGTACTTC
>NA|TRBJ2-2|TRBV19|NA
CASSIKLTTGELFF
TGTGCCAGTAGTATTAAACTTACCACCGGGGAGCTGTTTTTT
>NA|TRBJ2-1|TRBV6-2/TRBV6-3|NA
CASSYREPYNEQFF
TGTGCCAGCAGTTACCGAGAGCCTTACAATGAGCAGTTCTTC
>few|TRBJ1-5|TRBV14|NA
CASSQDRGAFPWCNQPQHF
TGTGCCAGCAGCCAAGACAGGGGAGCTTTCCCTTGGTGCAATCAGCCCCAGCATTTT
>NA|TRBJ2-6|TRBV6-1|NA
CASSEALGAGANVLTF
TGTGCCAGCAGTGAAGCGCTAGGGGCTGGGGCCAACGTCCTGACTTTC
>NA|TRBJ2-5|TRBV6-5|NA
CASRMKRGIETQYF
TGTGCCAGCAGGATGAAAAGGGGAATCGAGACCCAGTACTTC
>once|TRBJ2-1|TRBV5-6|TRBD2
CASSQGLAGGYNEQFF
TGTGCCAGCAGCCAAGGACTAGCGGGAGGTTACAATGAGCAGTTCTTC
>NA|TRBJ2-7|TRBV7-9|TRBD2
CASSRLAGVGEQYF
TGTGCCAGCAGCCGACTAGCGGGAGTCGGCGAGCAGTACTTC
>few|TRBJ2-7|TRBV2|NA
CASGAMGAEQYF
TGTGCCAGCGGGGCTATGGGGGCCGAGCAGTACTTC
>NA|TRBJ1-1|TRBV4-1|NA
CASSSRGVGTEAFF
TGCGCCAGCAGCTCCCGGGGGGTGGGGACTGAAGCTTTCTTT
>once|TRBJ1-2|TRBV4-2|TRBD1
CASSQDRTGGYGYTF
TGTGCCAGCAGCCAAGATAGGACAGGGGGCTATGGCTACACCTTC
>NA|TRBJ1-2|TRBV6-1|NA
CASSEADRALYGYTF
TGTGCCAGCAGTGAAGCGGACAGAGCTCTCTATGGCTACACCTTC
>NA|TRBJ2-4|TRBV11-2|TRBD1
CASSPRQGENIQYF
TGTGCCAGCAGTCCTAGGCAGGGGGAAAACATTCAGTACTTC
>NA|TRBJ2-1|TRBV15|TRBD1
CATSSTLGQGDYNEQFF
TGTGCCACCAGCAGTACGCTTGGGCAGGGGGACTACAATGAGCAGTTCTTC
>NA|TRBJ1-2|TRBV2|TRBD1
CASIGQAVFRQGGYTF
TGTGCCAGCATTGGGCAGGCGGTCTTTAGACAGGGTGGCTACACCTTC
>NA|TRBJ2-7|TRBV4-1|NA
CASSDFEGTYEQYF
TGCGCCAGCAGCGACTTCGAAGGCACCTACGAGCAGTACTTC
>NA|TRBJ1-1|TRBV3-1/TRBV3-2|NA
CASSQDDTNTEAFF
TGTGCCAGCAGCCAAGACGACACCAACACTGAAGCTTTCTTT
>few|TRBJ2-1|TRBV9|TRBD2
CASSPSGRGGNEQFF
TGTGCCAGCAGCCCTAGCGGGAGGGGAGGGAATGAGCAGTTCTTC
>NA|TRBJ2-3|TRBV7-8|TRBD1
CASSLTGAQDGQLGTDTQYF
TGTGCCAGCAGCTTAACAGGGGCGCAGGACGGACAGCTCGGGACAGATACGCAGTATTTT
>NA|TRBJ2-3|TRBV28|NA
CASSGSVDTQYF
TGTGCCAGCAGCGGGTCTGTAGATACGCAGTATTTT
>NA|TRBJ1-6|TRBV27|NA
CASSWQGPVSPLHF
TGTGCCAGCAGTTGGCAGGGGCCGGTTTCACCCCTCCACTTT
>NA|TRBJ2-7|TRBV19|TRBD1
CASSIGQGGYEQYF
TGTGCCAGTAGTATCGGACAGGGGGGCTACGAGCAGTACTTC
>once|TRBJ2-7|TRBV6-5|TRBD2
CASSPNSGDYYEQYF
TGTGCCAGCAGTCCTAATAGCGGGGACTACTACGAGCAGTACTTC
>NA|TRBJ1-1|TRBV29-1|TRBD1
CSVRAGTGIMNTEAFF
TGCAGCGTTCGTGCGGGGACAGGGATCATGAACACTGAAGCTTTCTTT
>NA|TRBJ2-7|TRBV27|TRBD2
CASRSRRESSSYEQYF
TGTGCCAGCCGGAGTAGGCGGGAGTCAAGCTCCTACGAGCAGTACTTC
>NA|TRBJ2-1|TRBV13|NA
CASSGTGTKDEQFF
TGTGCCAGCAGCGGAACCGGGACAAAGGATGAGCAGTTCTTC
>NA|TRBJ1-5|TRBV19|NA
CASSSGGWGQPQHF
TGTGCCAGTAGTAGTGGGGGGTGGGGACAGCCCCAGCATTTT
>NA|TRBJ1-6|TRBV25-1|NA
CASSAHGSYNSPLHF
TGTGCCAGCAGTGCACACGGGTCATATAATTCACCCCTCCACTTT
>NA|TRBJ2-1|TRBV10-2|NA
CASRDTDNEQFF
TGCGCCAGCAGGGACACCGACAATGAGCAGTTCTTC
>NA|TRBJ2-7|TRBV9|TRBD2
CASSPALAGDYEQYF
TGTGCCAGCAGCCCAGCCCTAGCGGGAGACTACGAGCAGTACTTC
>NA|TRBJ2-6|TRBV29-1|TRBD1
CSVNTGAGANVLTF
TGCAGCGTTAACACAGGGGCGGGGGCCAACGTCCTGACTTTC
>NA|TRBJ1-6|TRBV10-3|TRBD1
CAIRAGTGDNSPLHF
TGTGCCATCAGGGCCGGGACAGGAGATAATTCACCCCTCCACTTT
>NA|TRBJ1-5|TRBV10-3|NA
CAISESGGYSNQPQHF
TGTGCCATCAGTGAGTCTGGCGGTTATAGCAATCAGCCCCAGCATTTT
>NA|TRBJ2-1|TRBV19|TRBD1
CASRTGTASYNEQFF
TGTGCCAGTAGAACCGGGACAGCCTCTTACAATGAGCAGTTCTTC
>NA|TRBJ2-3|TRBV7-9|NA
CASSLAHGGGTDTQYF
TGTGCCAGCAGCTTAGCGCACGGCGGTGGCACAGATACGCAGTATTTT
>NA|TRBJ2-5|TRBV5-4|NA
CASSRGGSVAQETQYF
TGTGCCAGCAGCCGAGGAGGTAGCGTGGCGCAAGAGACCCAGTACTTC
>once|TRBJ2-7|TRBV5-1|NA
CASSLGTPSDSYEQYF
TGCGCCAGCAGCTTGGGAACCCCTAGCGACTCCTACGAGCAGTACTTC
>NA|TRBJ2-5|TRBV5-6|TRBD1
CASSQPDRVGETQYF
TGTGCCAGCAGCCAACCGGACAGGGTCGGAGAGACCCAGTACTTC
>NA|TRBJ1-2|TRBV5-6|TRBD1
CASSVGQSYGYTF
TGTGCCAGCAGCGTGGGACAGTCCTATGGCTACACCTTC
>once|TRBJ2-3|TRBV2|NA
CASSETGTSTDTQYF
TGTGCCAGCAGTGAGACCGGGACTAGCACAGATACGCAGTATTTT
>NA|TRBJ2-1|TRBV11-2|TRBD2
CASSPQSGRGGNEQFF
TGTGCCAGCAGCCCCCAAAGCGGGAGAGGGGGCAATGAGCAGTTCTTC
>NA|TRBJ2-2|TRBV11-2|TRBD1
CASSSGTGGSGELFF
TGTGCCAGCAGCTCCGGGACAGGGGGTTCAGGGGAGCTGTTTTTT
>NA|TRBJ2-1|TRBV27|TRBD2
CASSWGTSGSNEQFF
TGTGCCAGCAGTTGGGGGACTAGCGGGAGTAATGAGCAGTTCTTC
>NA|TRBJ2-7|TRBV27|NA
CASSFQGSYEQYF
TGTGCCAGCAGTTTTCAGGGATCCTACGAGCAGTACTTC
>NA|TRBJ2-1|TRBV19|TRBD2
CASSFQAGTLNEQFF
TGTGCCAGTAGTTTTCAAGCGGGAACCCTCAATGAGCAGTTCTTC
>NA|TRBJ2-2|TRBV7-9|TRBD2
CASRTSGTGVPGELFF
TGTGCCAGCAGGACTAGCGGGACCGGAGTCCCCGGGGAGCTGTTTTTT
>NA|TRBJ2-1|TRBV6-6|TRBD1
CARTGAGNEQFF
TGTGCCAGGACAGGGGCGGGCAATGAGCAGTTCTTC
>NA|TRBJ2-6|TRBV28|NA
CASSGGRANVLTF
TGTGCCAGCAGTGGCGGTCGGGCCAACGTCCTGACTTTC
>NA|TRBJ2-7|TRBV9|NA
CASSVEAALGSYEQYF
TGTGCCAGCAGCGTAGAGGCAGCACTCGGGTCCTACGAGCAGTACTTC